One sample yielded the 25 T cell receptor beta chains listed below, sequenced in a study of blood T cell repertoires in COVID-19. Sequencing used immunoSEQ multiplex PCR; TCRdb keeps in-frame clones, though not all of them. The repertoire holds roughly 92,000 clones, with approximately 80% as singletons. Material for sequencing was peripheral blood. These receptors originate from a woman older than 75 with active or convalescent COVID-19.

This clone was seen a handful of times. The CDR3 DNA reads TGTGCCAGCAGCAGCAGGGAAATAGATACGCAGTATTTT. This translates into CASSSREIDTQYF. The gene calls are TRBV21-1 and TRBJ2-3; no check of the table's D call, TRBD1, against the DNA was made. TRBV21-1 is given as a pseudogene. The CDR3 runs to 13 residues.

V and J are TRBV28 and TRBJ1-1; TRBD1 matches at 10 bases. Germline V gives CDR1 MDHEN, CDR2 SYDVKM. There are 13 residues in the CDR3. Losses at the gene ends were 7 bases for V and 10 bases for J; bases not matched to a gene: 9. The CDR3 spells CASILGQGGRAFF. CDR3 sequence (DNA): TGTGCCAGCATTCTCGGACAGGGGGGCAGAGCTTTCTTT.

The J gene is TRBJ2-2, the V gene TRBV6-1; 8 bases match TRBD1. Unmatched junction bases numbered 4, after V lost 0 bases and J lost 7 bases. The CDR3 has 15 amino acids. Germline values: CDR1 MNHNS, CDR2 SASEGT. The CDR3, as DNA: TGTGCCAGCAGTGAAGCGCAGGGGGCAATCGGGGAGCTGTTTTTT. Its translation is CASSEAQGAIGELFF.

This chain connects TRBV3-1 (or the pseudogene TRBV3-2) to TRBJ2-3; TRBD2 might be the D (5 bases). Germline V CDR1 and CDR2: LGHDT, YNNKEL (reference sequence). The CDR3 contains 15 residues. The V end lost 4 bases, the J end lost 1 base, and 12 bases lay between the germline ends. CDR3 amino acids: CASSLLVSGTDTQYF. The CDR3 coding sequence is TGTGCCAGCAGCCTACTAGTGTCGGGCACAGATACGCAGTATTTT.

This clone came up a few times. V usage is TRBV7-3 and J usage is TRBJ2-3; D may be TRBD1 (6 bases). There are 13 residues in the CDR3. V gave up 5 bases and J gave up 2 bases, with 8 bases separating them. Per the germline V gene, CDR1 is SGHTA and CDR2 is FQGTGA. CDR3 sequence (DNA): TGTGCCAGCAGCCCAGGGGCCACAGATACGCAGTATTTT. Protein: CASSPGATDTQYF.

This clone has just a few counts. This chain joins TRBV6-2 or TRBV6-3 and TRBJ2-1; 9 bases line up with TRBD2. V lost 6 bases, J lost 7 bases, and 4 bases stayed unmatched. Germline V CDR1 and CDR2: MNHEY, SVGEGT. CDR3 length: 13 residues. The CDR3 is CASSPTSGNEQFF. DNA for the CDR3: TGTGCCAGCAGCCCTACTAGCGGGAATGAGCAGTTCTTC.

This clone was seen more than once but under ten times. The chain links TRBV6-6 to TRBJ2-7; TRBD1 is a possible D gene (6 bases). The germline V and J ends were trimmed by 4 bases and 0 bases, with 13 bases remaining between them. Per the germline V gene, CDR1 is MNHNY and CDR2 is SVGAGI (reference sequence). The CDR3 consists of 15 residues. CDR3 loop: CASSSQGRSSYEQYF. CDR3 coding DNA: TGTGCCAGCAGTTCACAGGGCCGAAGCTCCTACGAGCAGTACTTC.

The chain is built from TRBV7-2 and TRBJ1-4; no definite D call. The germline gives CDR1 SGHTA, CDR2 FQGNSA. The ends were cut back, 3 bases at V and 5 bases at J, with 7 bases in the middle. This CDR3 region has 13 residues. The CDR3 region has the DNA TGTGCCAGCAGCTTCTCCGTCAATGAAAAACTGTTTTTT. Amino acid sequence: CASSFSVNEKLFF.

V usage is TRBV6-1 and J usage is TRBJ2-7; D uncertain. CDR1 MNHNS and CDR2 SASEGT come from the germline V gene. V was clipped by 0 bases and J by 0 bases, with 9 bases between them. The CDR3 has 15 amino acids. The CDR3 here is CASSEAAVVSYEQYF. The CDR3 bases are TGTGCCAGCAGTGAAGCGGCAGTCGTCTCCTACGAGCAGTACTTC.

As DNA, the CDR3 is TGTGCCAGCAGTGACCTAGGACAGGCCGGAAACACCATATATTTT. It is translated as CASSDLGQAGNTIYF. This chain uses TRBV25-1 with TRBJ1-3; 7 nucleotides match TRBD1. Germline assignment: CDR1 MGHDK and CDR2 SYGVNS. This CDR3 comprises 15 residues. With 3 bases clipped from V and 4 bases from J, the junction kept 6 bases outside the gene matches.

The chain joins TRBV3-1 (or the pseudogene TRBV3-2) to TRBJ2-3; D may be TRBD1 (5 bases). Deletions cut 1 base from V and 6 bases from J, with 11 bases between. Germline-derived CDR1 and CDR2 are LGHDT and YNNKEL (reference sequence). The CDR3 totals 14 residues. The CDR3 region has the DNA TGTGCCAGCAGCCAAGTACAGGTTTCGGATACGCAGTATTTT. It codes for CASSQVQVSDTQYF.

This chain links TRBV28 with TRBJ2-3, with D possibly matching TRBD2 (5 bases). V lost 6 bases, J lost 0 bases, and 16 bases lay in between. Germline CDR1 is MDHEN and CDR2 is SYDVKM. CDR3 length equals 16 residues. Written as DNA, the CDR3 is TGTGCCAGCAGCTCCACCCGGGGAACTAGCACAGATACGCAGTATTTT. It translates to CASSSTRGTSTDTQYF.

The V call is TRBV6-6, the J call TRBJ2-1; 10 nucleotides line up with TRBD2. CDR1 MNHNY and CDR2 SVGAGI come from the germline V gene (reference sequence). The length of the CDR3 is 15 residues. V lost 2 bases and J lost 2; bases outside the gene matches: 0. The DNA of the CDR3 is TGTGCCAGCAGTTACAGCGGGGGGGCCTACAATGAGCAGTTCTTC. Residues: CASSYSGGAYNEQFF.

The rearrangement joins TRBV10-3 to TRBJ1-4, with TRBD1 identical over 7 bases. This CDR3 has 14 amino acids. Trimming cost V 6 bases and J 2 bases; bases outside gene matches: 3. Germline-derived CDR1 and CDR2 are ENHRY and SYGVKD. The CDR3 sequence is CAIRGTDTNEKLFF. CDR3 DNA sequence: TGTGCCATCAGAGGGACAGACACTAATGAAAAACTGTTTTTT.

The chain has TRBV28 and TRBJ1-1, with D hard to call. Germline V gene data show CDR1 as MDHEN and CDR2 as SYDVKM. The V end lost 6 bases, the J end lost 11 bases, and 16 bases lay between the germline ends. The CDR3 covers 12 residues. The DNA for the CDR3 is TGTGCCAGCAGACTCCCCCCCGCTACTGCTTTCTTT. Protein: CASRLPPATAFF.

This clone was seen a few times. The chain recombines TRBV5-4 with TRBJ1-6, with 7 nucleotides matching TRBD1. V trimming: 4 bases; J trimming: 9 bases; junction bases outside the gene matches: 7. The germline gives CDR1 SGHNT, CDR2 YYREEE (reference sequence). The CDR3 covers 14 residues. The CDR3 spells CASSVTGTGSPLHF. The CDR3 DNA is TGTGCCAGCAGCGTGACAGGGACCGGTTCACCCCTCCACTTT.

The chain has TRBV4-1 and TRBJ2-4, with a possible D match to TRBD2 (6 bases). CDR1 MGHRA and CDR2 YSYEKL come from the germline V gene. V gave up 2 bases and J gave up 6 bases, with 17 bases separating them. This CDR3 region has 16 residues. The CDR3 loop is CASSQTERPGGNIQYF. CDR3 DNA: TGCGCCAGCAGCCAAACTGAGCGTCCCGGGGGAAACATTCAGTACTTC.

The V gene is TRBV9, the J gene TRBJ2-1; D possibly corresponds to TRBD1 (6 bases). Deletions cut 2 bases from V and 7 bases from J, with 22 bases between. The CDR3 sequence is 17 residues long. From germline, CDR1 is SGDLS and CDR2 YYNGEE. CDR3 bases: TGTGCCAGCAGCGTCGCGGCAGGCAGGGGAGTGAGGAATGAGCAGTTCTTC. Protein product: CASSVAAGRGVRNEQFF.

This sequence joins TRBV12-3 or TRBV12-4 and TRBJ2-5, with D possibly matching TRBD2 (7 bases). There are 12 residues in the CDR3. With 10 bases removed from V and 5 bases from J, the gap between germline ends came to 14 bases. The CDR3 bases are TGTGCCACCACTAGGGGGGGGGAGACCCAGTACTTC. It yields the protein CATTRGGETQYF.

The chain recombines TRBV11-3 with TRBJ2-1, with a weak D call TRBD2 (7 bases). CDR1 is SGHNT and CDR2 is YENEEA in the germline V gene. The germline V and J ends were trimmed by 4 bases and 4 bases, with 14 bases remaining between them. The CDR3 extends over 15 amino acids. In DNA, the CDR3 is TGTGCCAGCAGCTCCCTGGGGGGGGCTTACAATGAGCAGTTCTTC. It translates to CASSSLGGAYNEQFF.

The rearrangement links TRBV27 to TRBJ2-1, with 10 bases aligning to TRBD2. CDR3 length: 14 residues. Losses at the gene ends were 6 bases for V and 9 bases for J; bases not matched to a gene: 8. Per the germline V gene, CDR1 is MNHEY and CDR2 is SMNVEV (reference sequence). The CDR3 here is CASRPSGGEGEQFF. The CDR3 DNA reads as TGTGCCAGCAGACCAAGCGGGGGGGAGGGTGAGCAGTTCTTC.

This clone was counted a single time. The J gene is TRBJ2-5, the V gene TRBV5-6; D possibly corresponds to TRBD2 (6 bases). This CDR3 is 14 amino acids long. V was clipped by 3 bases and J by 1 base, with 10 bases between them. Germline V gene sequence: CDR1 SGHDT, CDR2 YYEEEE. In nucleotides, the CDR3 is TGTGCCAGCAGCTGGGGGACTTCCCAAGAGACCCAGTACTTC. Its protein product is CASSWGTSQETQYF.

J is TRBJ1-2 and V is TRBV21-1; the D call in the table, TRBD1, was not verified against the DNA. TRBV21-1 is designated a pseudogene. This CDR3 region has 17 residues. The CDR3 DNA sequence: TGTGCCAGCAGCAAAACGGTTTCGGGACAGGGGGCGAATGGCTACACCTTC. Translated: CASSKTVSGQGANGYTF.

The chain combines TRBV19 with TRBJ1-4; TRBD1 matches at 9 bases. This CDR3 region has 15 residues. Germline V CDR1 and CDR2: LNHDA, SQIVND (reference sequence). The ends lost 5 bases at V and 5 bases at J; junction bases unmatched: 6. CDR3 sequence reads: CASSLTGTGNEKLFF. The CDR3 bases are TGTGCCAGTAGTCTCACCGGGACAGGGAATGAAAAACTGTTTTTT.

The chain recombines TRBV28 with TRBJ2-3, with TRBD2 matching over 8 bases. V lost 3 bases, J lost 2 bases, and 4 bases stayed unmatched. The germline gives CDR1 MDHEN, CDR2 SYDVKM. CDR3 length: 15 residues. The CDR3 DNA reads TGTGCCAGCAGTTTTCGGGGGGGCCTCACAGATACGCAGTATTTT. This codes for CASSFRGGLTDTQYF.